This T cell receptor beta chain was identified during a study of PD-L1 blockade in urothelial cancer. Study information: Earlier, patients had received 0 to 3 chemotherapy regimens. Samples came from 3 weeks, at the second dose, and 6 weeks into treatment. A median blood sample held about 150,000 T cells and tens of thousands of unique TCRs.

Germline-derived CDR1 and CDR2 are SGHDN and FVKESK. Trimming cost V 6 bases and J 1 base, with 13 bases left between them. This CDR3 region has 14 residues. Every PCR was spiked with synthetic TCR analog templates. Profiled with immunoSEQ multiplex PCR; TCRdb holds only in-frame clones, not every one. The sample has 30,000 to 40,000 clones; 70% to 90% are singletons. The sample's time point: pretreatment peripheral blood. This receptor was identified in a man older than 75 with urothelial cancer. The sample here was PBMCs, taken around atezolizumab (anti-PD-L1) treatment. This chain links TRBV14 with TRBJ2-7, with a tentative D call TRBD1 (6 bases). This chain's CDR3 is CASSEQGPSYEQYF. CDR3 DNA: TGTGCCAGCAGTGAACAGGGACCTTCCTACGAGCAGTACTTC. Complete variable domain (other parts from reference TRBV14 and TRBJ2-7): EAGVTQFPSHSVIEKGQTVTLRCDPISGHDNLYWYRRVMGKEIKFLLHFVKESKQDESGMPNNRFLAERTGGTYSTLKVQPAELEDSGVYFCASSEQGPSYEQYFGPGTRLTVT.